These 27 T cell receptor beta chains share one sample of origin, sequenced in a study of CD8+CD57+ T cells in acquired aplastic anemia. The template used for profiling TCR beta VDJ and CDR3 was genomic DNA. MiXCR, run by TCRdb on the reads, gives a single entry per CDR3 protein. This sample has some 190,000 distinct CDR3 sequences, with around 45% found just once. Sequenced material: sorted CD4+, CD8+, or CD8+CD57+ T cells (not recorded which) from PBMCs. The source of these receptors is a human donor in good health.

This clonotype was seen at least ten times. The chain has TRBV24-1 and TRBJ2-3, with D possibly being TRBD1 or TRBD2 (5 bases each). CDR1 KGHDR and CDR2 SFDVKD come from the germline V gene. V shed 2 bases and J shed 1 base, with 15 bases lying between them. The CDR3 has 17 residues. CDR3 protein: CATSDSRGVARTDTQYF. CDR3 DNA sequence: TGTGCCACCAGTGATTCGAGGGGCGTAGCCCGCACAGATACGCAGTATTTT.

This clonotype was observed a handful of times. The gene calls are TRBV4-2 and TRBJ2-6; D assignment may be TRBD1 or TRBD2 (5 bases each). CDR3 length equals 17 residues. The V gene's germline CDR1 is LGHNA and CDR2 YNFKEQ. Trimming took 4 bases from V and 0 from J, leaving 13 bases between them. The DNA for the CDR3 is TGTGCCAGCAGCCTGTATATGGGGGTCTCTGGGGCCAACGTCCTGACTTTC. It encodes CASSLYMGVSGANVLTF.

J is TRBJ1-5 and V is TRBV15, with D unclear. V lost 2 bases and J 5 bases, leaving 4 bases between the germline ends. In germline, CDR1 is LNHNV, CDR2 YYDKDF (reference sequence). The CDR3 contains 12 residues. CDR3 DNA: TGTGCCACCAGCAGAAACGATCAGCCCCAGCATTTT. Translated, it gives CATSRNDQPQHF.

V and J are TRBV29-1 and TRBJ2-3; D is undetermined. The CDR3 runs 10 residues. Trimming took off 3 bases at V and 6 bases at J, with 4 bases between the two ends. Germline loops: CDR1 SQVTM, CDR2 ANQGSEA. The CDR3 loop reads CSVDLDTQYF. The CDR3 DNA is TGCAGCGTTGATCTGGATACGCAGTATTTT.

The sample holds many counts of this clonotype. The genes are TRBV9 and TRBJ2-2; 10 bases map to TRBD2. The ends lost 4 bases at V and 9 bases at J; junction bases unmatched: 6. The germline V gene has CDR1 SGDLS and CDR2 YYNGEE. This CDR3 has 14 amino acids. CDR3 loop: CASSTAGGPRELFF. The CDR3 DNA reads TGTGCCAGCAGCACAGCGGGAGGGCCGAGGGAGCTGTTTTTT.

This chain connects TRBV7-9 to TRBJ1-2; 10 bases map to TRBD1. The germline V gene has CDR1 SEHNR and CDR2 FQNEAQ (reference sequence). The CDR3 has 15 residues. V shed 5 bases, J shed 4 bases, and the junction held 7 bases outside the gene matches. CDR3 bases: TGTGCCAGCAGCCCCGGACAGGGGGATGGCTATGGCTACACCTTC. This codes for CASSPGQGDGYGYTF.

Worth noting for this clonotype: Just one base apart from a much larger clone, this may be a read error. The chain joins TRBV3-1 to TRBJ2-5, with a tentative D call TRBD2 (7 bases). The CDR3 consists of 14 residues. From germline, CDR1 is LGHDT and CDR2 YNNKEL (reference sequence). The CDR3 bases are TGTGCCAGCAGTTACAGGGAGGGCCAACAGACCCAGTACTTC. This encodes CASSYREGQQTQYF.

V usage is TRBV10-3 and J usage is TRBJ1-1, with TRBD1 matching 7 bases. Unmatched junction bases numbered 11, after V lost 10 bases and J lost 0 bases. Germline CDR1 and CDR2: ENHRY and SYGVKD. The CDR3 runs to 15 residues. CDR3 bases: TGTGCCACCATACCAGCGACAGGGATGAACACTGAAGCTTTCTTT. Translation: CATIPATGMNTEAFF.

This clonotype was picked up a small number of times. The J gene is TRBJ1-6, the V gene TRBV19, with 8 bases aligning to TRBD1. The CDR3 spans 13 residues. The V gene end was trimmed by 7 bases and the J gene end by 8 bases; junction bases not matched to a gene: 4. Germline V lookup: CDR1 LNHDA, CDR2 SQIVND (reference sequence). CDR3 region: CASKRQGYSPLHF. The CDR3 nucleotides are TGTGCCAGTAAGCGACAGGGGTATTCACCCCTCCACTTT.

Written as DNA, the CDR3 is TGCAGTGCTAGAGGGCCGGGGAGCACTGAAGCTTTCTTT. Its translation: CSARGPGSTEAFF. The chain uses TRBV20-1 and TRBJ1-1; D not certain. V was trimmed by 1 base and J by 4 bases, leaving 10 bases between them. CDR1 DFQATT and CDR2 SNEGSKA come from the germline V gene (reference sequence). The CDR3 sequence is 13 residues long.

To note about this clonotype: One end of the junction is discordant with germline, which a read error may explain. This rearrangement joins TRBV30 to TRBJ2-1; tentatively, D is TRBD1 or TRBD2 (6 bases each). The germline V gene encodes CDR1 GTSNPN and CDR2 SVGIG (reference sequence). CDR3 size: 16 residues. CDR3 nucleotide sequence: TGTGCCCGGAGCGAACTCGGACAAGGGGGGTACAATGAGCAGTTCTTC. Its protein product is CARSELGQGGYNEQFF.

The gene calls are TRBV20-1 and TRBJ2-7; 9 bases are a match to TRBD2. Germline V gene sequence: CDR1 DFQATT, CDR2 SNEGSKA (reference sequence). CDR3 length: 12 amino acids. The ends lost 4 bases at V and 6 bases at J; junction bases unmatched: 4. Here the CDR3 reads CSAMASGIEQYF. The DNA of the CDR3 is TGCAGTGCTATGGCTAGCGGGATCGAGCAGTACTTC.

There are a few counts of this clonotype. The CDR3: CASMSRVRGNTIYF. CDR3 DNA sequence: TGTGCCAGCATGAGCAGAGTGCGTGGAAACACCATATATTTT. The gene calls are TRBV2 and TRBJ1-3, with unresolved D. The CDR3 spans 14 residues. Trimming cost V 7 bases and J 3 bases, with 13 bases left between them. Germline V CDR1 and CDR2: SNHLY, FYNNEI. The full variable domain, its missing parts supplied by reference TRBV2 and TRBJ1-3, is EPEVTQTPSHQVTQMGQEVILRCVPISNHLYFYWYRQILGQKVEFLVSFYNNEISEKSEIFDDQFSVERPDGSNFTLKIRSTKLEDSAMYFCASMSRVRGNTIYFGEGSWLTVV.

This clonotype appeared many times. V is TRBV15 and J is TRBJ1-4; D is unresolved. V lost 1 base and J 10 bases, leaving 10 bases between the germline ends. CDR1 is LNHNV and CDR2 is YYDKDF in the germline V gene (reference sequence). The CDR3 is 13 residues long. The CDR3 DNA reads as TGTGCCACCAGCAGAGGTCCCCTCGCAAAACTGTTTTTT. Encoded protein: CATSRGPLAKLFF.

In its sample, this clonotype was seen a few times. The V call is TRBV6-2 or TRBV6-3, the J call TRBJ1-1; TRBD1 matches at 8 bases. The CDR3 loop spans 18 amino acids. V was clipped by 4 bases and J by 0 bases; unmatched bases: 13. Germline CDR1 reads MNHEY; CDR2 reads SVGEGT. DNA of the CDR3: TGTGCCAGCAGTTTCTATCCTGGCAGGGGGCTCATGAACACTGAAGCTTTCTTT. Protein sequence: CASSFYPGRGLMNTEAFF.

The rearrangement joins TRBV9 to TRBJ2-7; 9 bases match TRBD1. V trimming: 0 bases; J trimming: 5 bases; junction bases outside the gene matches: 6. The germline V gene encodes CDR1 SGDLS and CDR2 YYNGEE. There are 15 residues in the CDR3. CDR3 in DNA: TGTGCCAGCAGCGTAGAGGGACAGGGCGGGCACGAGCAGTACTTC. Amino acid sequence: CASSVEGQGGHEQYF.

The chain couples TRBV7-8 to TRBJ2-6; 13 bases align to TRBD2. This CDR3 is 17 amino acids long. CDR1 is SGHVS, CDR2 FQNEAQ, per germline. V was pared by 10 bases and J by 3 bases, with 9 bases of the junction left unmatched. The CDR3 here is CAIHRGLAGIGANVLTF. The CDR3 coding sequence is TGTGCCATCCACCGGGGACTAGCGGGGATTGGGGCCAACGTCCTGACTTTC.

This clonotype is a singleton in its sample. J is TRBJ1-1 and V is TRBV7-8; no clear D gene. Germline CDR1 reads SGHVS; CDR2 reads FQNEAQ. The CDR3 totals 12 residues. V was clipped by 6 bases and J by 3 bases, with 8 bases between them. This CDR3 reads CASSLSDTEAFF. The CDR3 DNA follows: TGTGCCAGCAGTCTGTCGGACACTGAAGCTTTCTTT.

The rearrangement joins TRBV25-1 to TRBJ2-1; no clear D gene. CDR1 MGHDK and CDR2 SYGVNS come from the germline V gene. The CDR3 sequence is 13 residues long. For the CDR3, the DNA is TGTGCTAGAGTGGCCTACCTCGGGAATGAGCAGTTCTTC. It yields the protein CARVAYLGNEQFF.

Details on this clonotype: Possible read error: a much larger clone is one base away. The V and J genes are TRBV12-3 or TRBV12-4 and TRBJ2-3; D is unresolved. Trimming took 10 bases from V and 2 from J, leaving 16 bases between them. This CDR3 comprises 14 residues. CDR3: CANNNPGPTDTQYF. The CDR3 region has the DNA TGTGCCAACAATAACCCAGGACCCACAGATACGCAGTATTTT.

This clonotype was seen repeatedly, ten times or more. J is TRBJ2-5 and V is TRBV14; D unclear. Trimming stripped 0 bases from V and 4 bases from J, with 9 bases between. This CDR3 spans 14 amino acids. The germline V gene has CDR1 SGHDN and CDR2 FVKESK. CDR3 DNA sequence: TGTGCCAGCAGCCAAGAATTCGGAAGAGAGACCCAGTACTTC. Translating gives CASSQEFGRETQYF.

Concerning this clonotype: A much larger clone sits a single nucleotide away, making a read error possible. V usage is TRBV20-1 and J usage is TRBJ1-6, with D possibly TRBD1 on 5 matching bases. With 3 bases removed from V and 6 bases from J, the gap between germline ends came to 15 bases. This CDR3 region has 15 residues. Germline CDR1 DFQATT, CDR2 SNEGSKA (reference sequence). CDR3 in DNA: TGCAGTGCTAGGGGACCCAATCTTTGTAATTCACCCCTCCACTTT. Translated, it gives CSARGPNLCNSPLHF.

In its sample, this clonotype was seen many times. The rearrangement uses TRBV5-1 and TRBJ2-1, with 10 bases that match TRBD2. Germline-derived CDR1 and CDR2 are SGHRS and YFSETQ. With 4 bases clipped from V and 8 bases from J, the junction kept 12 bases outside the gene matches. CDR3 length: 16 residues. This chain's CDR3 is CASSPAKGLAIDEQFF. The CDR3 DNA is TGCGCCAGCAGCCCAGCCAAGGGACTAGCGATCGATGAGCAGTTCTTC.

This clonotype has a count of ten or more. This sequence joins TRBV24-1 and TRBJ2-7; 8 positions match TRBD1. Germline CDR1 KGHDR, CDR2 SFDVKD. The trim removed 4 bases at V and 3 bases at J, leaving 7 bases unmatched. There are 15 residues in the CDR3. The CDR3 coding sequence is TGTGCCACCAGTGACGCTGGACAGGGCTTCTACGAGCAGTACTTC. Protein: CATSDAGQGFYEQYF.

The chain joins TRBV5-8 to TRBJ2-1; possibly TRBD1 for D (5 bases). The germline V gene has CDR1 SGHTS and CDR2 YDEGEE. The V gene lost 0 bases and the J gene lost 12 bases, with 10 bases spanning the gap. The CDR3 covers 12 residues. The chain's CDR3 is CASSLGWGGQFF. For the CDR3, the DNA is TGTGCCAGCAGCTTGGGCTGGGGCGGGCAGTTCTTC.

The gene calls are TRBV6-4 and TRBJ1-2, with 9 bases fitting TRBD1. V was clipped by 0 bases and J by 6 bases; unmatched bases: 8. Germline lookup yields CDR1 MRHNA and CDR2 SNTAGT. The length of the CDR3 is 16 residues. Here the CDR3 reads CASSDSMRGDRDGYTF. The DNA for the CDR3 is TGTGCCAGCAGTGACTCGATGAGGGGGGACAGGGATGGCTACACCTTC.

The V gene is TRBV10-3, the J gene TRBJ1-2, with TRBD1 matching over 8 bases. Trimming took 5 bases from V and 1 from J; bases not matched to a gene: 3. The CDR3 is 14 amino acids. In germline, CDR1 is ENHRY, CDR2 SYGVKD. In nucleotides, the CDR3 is TGTGCCATCAGTCCTGGACAGGGTAACTATGGCTACACCTTC. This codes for CAISPGQGNYGYTF.